This section outlines one T cell receptor beta chain sequence together with its context. The data were produced by immunoSEQ multiplex PCR, yet TCRdb's version contains in-frame clones alone and is incomplete. The sample has about 3,500 clones; nearly 97% are singletons. This entry comes from a study of T cells after posttransplantation cyclophosphamide. The germline gives CDR1 SQVTM, CDR2 ANQGSEA. V shed 3 bases, J shed 5 bases, and the junction held 3 bases outside the gene matches. CDR3 length: 12 residues. The chain has TRBV29-1 and TRBJ1-1; 7 nucleotides line up with TRBD1. Sequenced sample: naive CD8+ T cells sorted from PBMCs. This sequence originates from a woman in her forties or fifties in good health and a related stem cell transplant donor. The chain's CDR3 is CSVDPDRTEAFF. CDR3 nucleotide sequence: TGCAGCGTTGACCCGGACAGGACTGAAGCTTTCTTT. Complete variable domain (other parts from reference TRBV29-1 and TRBJ1-1): SAVISQKPSRDICQRGTSLTIQCQVDSQVTMMFWYRQQPGQSLTLIATANQGSEATYESGFVIDKFPISRPNLTFSTLTVSNMSPEDSSIYLCSVDPDRTEAFFGQGTRLTVV.